The 30 T cell receptor beta chains given below trace back to one sample, sequenced in a study of control samples from healthy donors and cancer patients. Only in-frame clones appear in the TCRdb table, and some are missing; sequencing was by immunoSEQ multiplex PCR. Here the sample spans about 160,000 clones, roughly 89% being singletons. Sequenced: blood. The receptors come from a man aged 30 to 39 in good health.

This rearrangement joins TRBV3-1 (or the pseudogene TRBV3-2) to TRBJ2-7; D perhaps matches TRBD2 (6 bases). The CDR3 has 12 residues. Germline V gives CDR1 LGHDT, CDR2 YNNKEL (reference sequence). V lost 4 bases to trimming and J lost 7 bases, with 11 bases between them. In DNA, the CDR3 is TGTGCCAGCAGCCCCAGGAGGGAAGAGCAGTACTTC. The encoded protein is CASSPRREEQYF.

V and J are TRBV14 and TRBJ2-3, with D unresolved. V was pared by 1 base and J by 1 base, with 9 bases between. There are 15 residues in the CDR3. Germline loops: CDR1 SGHDN, CDR2 FVKESK. The CDR3 nucleotides read TGTGCCAGCAGCCAAGGGCGGAGCGGCACAGATACGCAGTATTTT. Protein sequence: CASSQGRSGTDTQYF.

The rearrangement links TRBV27 to TRBJ2-1; D is unclear. CDR3 length: 11 residues. Germline V gene data show CDR1 as MNHEY and CDR2 as SMNVEV (reference sequence). V was clipped by 5 bases and J by 7 bases, with 6 bases between them. CDR3 loop: CASSARNEQFF. CDR3 bases: TGTGCCAGCAGTGCACGGAATGAGCAGTTCTTC.

The rearrangement links TRBV11-3 to TRBJ2-2, with D perhaps TRBD1 (6 bases). Germline V gene lookup returns CDR1 SGHNT and CDR2 YENEEA. The V end lost 5 bases, the J end lost 4 bases, and 14 bases lay between the germline ends. This CDR3 comprises 15 residues. CDR3 DNA: TGTGCCAGCAGCCAGGTGGCGACAGGCACCGGGGAGCTGTTTTTT. Translated: CASSQVATGTGELFF.

The CDR3 bases are TGTGCCAGCAGCCCTAATAGCGGGGGGCACCAAGAGACCCAGTACTTC. Its protein product is CASSPNSGGHQETQYF. The rearrangement links TRBV7-9 to TRBJ2-5; TRBD2 matches 10 bases. The J segment lost 0 bases and the V segment lost 5 bases, leaving 6 bases of the junction unmatched. The CDR3 runs to 16 residues. CDR1 and CDR2 from the germline V gene are SEHNR and FQNEAQ (reference sequence).

This chain uses TRBV13 with TRBJ2-3, with D hard to call. CDR3 length equals 15 residues. Germline V gene data show CDR1 as PRHDT and CDR2 as FYEKMQ (reference sequence). The ends were cut back, 5 bases at V and 3 bases at J, with 15 bases in the middle. CDR3 DNA: TGTGCCAGCAGCCCCCGTCGCAGGTTGACAGATACGCAGTATTTT. It encodes CASSPRRRLTDTQYF. Full variable domain (outside the CDR3, taken from reference TRBV13 and TRBJ2-3): AAGVIQSPRHLIKEKRETATLKCYPIPRHDTVYWYQQGPGQDPQFLISFYEKMQSDKGSIPDRFSAQQFSDYHSELNMSSLELGDSALYFCASSPRRRLTDTQYFGPGTRLTVL.

The chain employs TRBV24-1 and TRBJ1-2; no clear D gene. Per the germline V gene, CDR1 is KGHDR and CDR2 is SFDVKD. The CDR3 covers 17 residues. Between the trimmed V and J ends, which lost 9 bases and 0 bases, there was a span of 22 bases. For the CDR3, the DNA is TGTGCCACCGGATCGTTGGATGGATCCGGATCTAACTATGGCTACACCTTC. It is translated as CATGSLDGSGSNYGYTF.

The chain recombines TRBV7-9 with TRBJ2-5; D call uncertain. Germline V gene lookup returns CDR1 SEHNR and CDR2 FQNEAQ (reference sequence). The CDR3 has 14 residues. Trimming removed 1 base from V and 3 bases from J, with 9 bases in between. The CDR3 protein is CASSLEVVKETQYF. The CDR3 coding sequence is TGTGCCAGCAGCTTAGAGGTAGTTAAAGAGACCCAGTACTTC.

The V call is TRBV15, the J call TRBJ1-5; a possible D gene is TRBD1 (6 bases). Germline V gene data show CDR1 as LNHNV and CDR2 as YYDKDF (reference sequence). The CDR3 sequence is 15 residues long. V was pared by 0 bases and J by 4 bases, with 10 bases between. The CDR3 sequence is CATSRDTGANQPQHF. CDR3 sequence (DNA): TGTGCCACCAGCAGAGATACGGGGGCTAATCAGCCCCAGCATTTT. The complete variable domain, with remaining parts taken from reference TRBV15 and TRBJ1-5, reads DAMVIQNPRYQVTQFGKPVTLSCSQTLNHNVMYWYQQKSSQAPKLLFHYYDKDFNNEADTPDNFQSRRPNTSFCFLDIRSPGLGDTAMYLCATSRDTGANQPQHFGDGTRLSIL.

V and J are TRBV5-1 and TRBJ2-3; D could derive from TRBD1 or TRBD2 (7 bases each). Germline-derived CDR1 and CDR2 are SGHRS and YFSETQ. CDR3 length: 16 residues. V was pared by 6 bases and J by 0 bases, with 17 bases between. Written as DNA, the CDR3 is TGCGCCAGCACCCGGGGGGACAGCCTTAGCACAGATACGCAGTATTTT. Translated: CASTRGDSLSTDTQYF. The entire variable domain, with the rest obtained from reference TRBV5-1 and TRBJ2-3, is as follows: KAGVTQTPRYLIKTRGQQVTLSCSPISGHRSVSWYQQTPGQGLQFLFEYFSETQRNKGNFPGRFSGRQFSNSRSEMNVSTLELGDSALYLCASTRGDSLSTDTQYFGPGTRLTVL.

This chain connects TRBV7-9 to TRBJ2-2, with 7 bases aligning to TRBD1. The CDR3 has 13 amino acids. Per germline, CDR1 SEHNR and CDR2 FQNEAQ (reference sequence). J was trimmed by 8 bases and V by 7 bases; bases with no gene match: 7. The CDR3 bases are TGTGCCAGCATCTCACAGGGGTTAGGGGAGCTGTTTTTT. This codes for CASISQGLGELFF.

V gene TRBV29-1 combines with J gene TRBJ2-5; 8 nucleotides match TRBD1. CDR3 length: 15 residues. With 3 bases clipped from V and 5 bases from J, the junction kept 11 bases outside the gene matches. CDR1 is SQVTM, CDR2 ANQGSEA, per germline. DNA of the CDR3: TGCAGCGTTGATGGCGGACAGGGTCTCGGGGAGACCCAGTACTTC. Protein sequence: CSVDGGQGLGETQYF.

The gene calls are TRBV30 and TRBJ2-7; D might be TRBD2 (5 bases). Germline V gene data show CDR1 as GTSNPN and CDR2 as SVGIG (reference sequence). The V end lost 1 base, the J end lost 0 bases, and 34 bases lay between the germline ends. The CDR3 consists of 22 residues. CDR3 sequence reads: CAWSAQTIRSGNRYHSSYEQYF. The CDR3 DNA follows: TGTGCCTGGAGTGCCCAGACTATTCGGAGCGGTAACCGCTATCATTCCTCCTACGAGCAGTACTTC.

J is TRBJ2-7 and V is TRBV9; D is possibly TRBD1 (6 bases). The germline CDR1 and CDR2 sequences are SGDLS and YYNGEE. V lost 2 bases to trimming and J lost 4 bases, with 16 bases between them. This CDR3 has 15 residues. The DNA for the CDR3 is TGTGCCAGCAGCGTCCTTCCCGGGACATCTTACGAGCAGTACTTC. As protein: CASSVLPGTSYEQYF.

This chain uses TRBV28 with TRBJ1-2; possibly TRBD1 for D (5 bases). Looked up from germline, CDR1 is MDHEN and CDR2 is SYDVKM. The V end lost 5 bases, the J end lost 2 bases, and 12 bases lay between the germline ends. There are 14 residues in the CDR3. CDR3 residues: CASSVIRDNYGYTF. For the CDR3, the DNA is TGTGCCAGCAGTGTGATTCGGGACAACTATGGCTACACCTTC.

This chain links TRBV7-2 with TRBJ1-5, with D hard to call. The germline V gene encodes CDR1 SGHTA and CDR2 FQGNSA. The CDR3 consists of 15 residues. Trimming stripped 1 base from V and 2 bases from J, with 9 bases between. Here the CDR3 reads CASSLEWGGNQPQHF. Written as DNA, the CDR3 is TGTGCCAGCAGCTTAGAGTGGGGTGGCAATCAGCCCCAGCATTTT.

The chain carries TRBV5-4 and TRBJ2-7; 7 bases align to TRBD1. CDR3 size: 15 residues. Germline V gene lookup returns CDR1 SGHNT and CDR2 YYREEE (reference sequence). Trimming at V came to 0 bases and at J to 4 bases, leaving 7 bases not matched to a gene. The CDR3 DNA is TGTGCCAGCAGCTTGGACAGGGGTCTCTCTTACGAGCAGTACTTC. It codes for CASSLDRGLSYEQYF.

The sample holds a few counts of this clone. This chain uses TRBV5-4 with TRBJ2-7; 9 bases agree with TRBD2. V was clipped by 5 bases and J by 9 bases; unmatched bases: 12. Looked up from germline, CDR1 is SGHNT and CDR2 is YYREEE (reference sequence). This CDR3 has 14 amino acids. DNA for the CDR3: TGTGCCAGCAGGCGGGGGGGAGGAGAGTTTCGGCAGTACTTC. Amino acids: CASRRGGGEFRQYF.

The chain recombines TRBV18 with TRBJ2-7; TRBD2 is a possible D gene (5 bases). CDR3 length equals 14 residues. V lost 3 bases and J 2 bases, leaving 11 bases between the germline ends. CDR1 and CDR2 (germline): KGHSH, LQKENI. The CDR3 DNA is TGTGCCAGCTCACCGTCGGGGAATACCTACGAGCAGTACTTC. Its protein product is CASSPSGNTYEQYF.

The J gene is TRBJ2-1, the V gene TRBV4-2; the match to TRBD1 covers 9 bases. The CDR3 is 17 amino acids. The J segment lost 0 bases and the V segment lost 4 bases, leaving 7 bases of the junction unmatched. CDR1 is LGHNA and CDR2 is YNFKEQ in the germline V gene. CDR3 bases: TGTGCCAGCAGCCGATCGAGGACAGGGGTCTCCTACAATGAGCAGTTCTTC. Amino acid sequence: CASSRSRTGVSYNEQFF.

V usage is TRBV6-5 and J usage is TRBJ1-3, with TRBD1 identical over 8 bases. CDR3 length: 13 residues. CDR1 is MNHEY and CDR2 is SVGAGI in the germline V gene. The ends lost 6 bases at V and 9 bases at J; junction bases unmatched: 7. The CDR3 loop is CASSDRGRSTIYF. Written as DNA, the CDR3 is TGTGCCAGCAGCGACAGGGGACGGAGCACCATATATTTT.

The V gene is TRBV18, the J gene TRBJ2-1, with D maybe TRBD1 (5 bases). V shed 6 bases and J shed 0 bases, with 21 bases lying between them. This CDR3 contains 18 residues. Germline-derived CDR1 and CDR2 are KGHSH and LQKENI. The CDR3 DNA reads as TGTGCCAGCTCCTCCCTGACAGATCTGATTTACTCCTACAATGAGCAGTTCTTC. Translating gives CASSSLTDLIYSYNEQFF.

The chain employs TRBV5-1 and TRBJ2-3, with 9 bases that match TRBD1. Germline CDR1 and CDR2: SGHRS and YFSETQ. V lost 7 bases, J lost 3 bases, and 6 bases stayed unmatched. There are 14 residues in the CDR3. CDR3 loop: CASATGTGTDTQYF. The CDR3 DNA is TGCGCCAGCGCAACCGGGACAGGGACAGATACGCAGTATTTT.

The rearrangement uses TRBV11-2 and TRBJ2-7; D is possibly TRBD1 (6 bases). The CDR3 is 11 residues long. The germline gives CDR1 SGHAT, CDR2 FQNNGV. Trimming pared 1 base from V and 10 bases from J, leaving 8 bases between. The DNA of the CDR3 is TGTGCCAGCAGCTTAGTACAGGGTCAGTACTTC. Translated, it gives CASSLVQGQYF.

This chain uses TRBV14 with TRBJ2-7, with TRBD2 identical over 7 bases. CDR1 SGHDN and CDR2 FVKESK come from the germline V gene. After removal of 0 bases from V and 7 bases from J, the junction contained 3 bases not matched to a gene. The CDR3 has 13 residues. CDR3 nucleotide sequence: TGTGCCAGCAGCCAAGATTTGGGAGGGGAGCAGTACTTC. Its translation is CASSQDLGGEQYF.

The chain couples TRBV6-1 to TRBJ2-2; TRBD1 agrees at 8 bases. This CDR3 region has 13 residues. Germline V gene data show CDR1 as MNHNS and CDR2 as SASEGT. V was pared by 7 bases and J by 6 bases, with 4 bases of the junction left unmatched. CDR3 protein: CASKTGDAGELFF. The CDR3 DNA reads as TGTGCCAGCAAGACAGGGGACGCCGGGGAGCTGTTTTTT.

This clone was counted once. The chain employs TRBV28 and TRBJ2-1; 11 bases align to TRBD2. The CDR3 runs to 13 residues. The germline V gene has CDR1 MDHEN and CDR2 SYDVKM. Unmatched junction bases numbered 1, after V lost 5 bases and J lost 7 bases. The CDR3 is CASSPSGRNEQFF. CDR3 in DNA: TGTGCCAGCAGTCCTAGCGGGAGGAATGAGCAGTTCTTC.

The chain links TRBV9 to TRBJ1-2, with 12 bases lining up with TRBD1. The CDR3 is 18 amino acids. CDR1 is SGDLS, CDR2 YYNGEE, per germline. J lost 3 bases, V lost 1 base, and 10 bases had no gene match. For the CDR3, the DNA is TGTGCCAGCAGCGTAATGGGACAGGGGGCTATGGGTGACTATGGCTACACCTTC. It translates to CASSVMGQGAMGDYGYTF.

This chain uses TRBV19 with TRBJ1-1, with a weak D call TRBD1 (6 bases). The V end lost 1 base, the J end lost 1 base, and 25 bases lay between the germline ends. This CDR3 is built from 20 residues. Germline CDR1 and CDR2: LNHDA and SQIVND (reference sequence). In DNA form, the CDR3 reads TGTGCCAGTAGTATAGGGTCGAGACGGGGGGGCGCGGCCGGGAACACTGAAGCTTTCTTT. Its protein is CASSIGSRRGGAAGNTEAFF.

The rearrangement uses TRBV4-1 and TRBJ2-2; D is uncertain. Trimming shortened V by 0 bases and J by 5 bases, and 4 bases separated the two germline ends. The CDR3 extends over 13 amino acids. CDR1 MGHRA and CDR2 YSYEKL come from the germline V gene. The CDR3 is CASSQDATGELFF. DNA of the CDR3: TGCGCCAGCAGCCAAGATGCGACCGGGGAGCTGTTTTTT.